The rows below give T cell receptor beta chains drawn from one sample of a study of technical replicates of blood from several donors. Data came from immunoSEQ multiplex PCR; TCRdb stores just in-frame clones and leaves some out. The table has approximately 75,000 clones, 95% to 98% seen once. The sequenced sample consisted of T cells isolated from PBMCs. The receptors come from a human donor in good health. Both conserved end residues are part of each CDR3. D genes are given only for firm matches. Expanded clones get a size class; other rows say once, few or many, or leave the size out.

d_gene	v_gene	abundance	j_gene	CDR3nt	CDR3aa
TRBD2	TRBV7-6	.	TRBJ2-1	TGTGCCAGCAGCTTAGTTCTTGGGACTAGCGGGAGAGGGGTGCAGTTCTTC	CASSLVLGTSGRGVQFF
TRBD2	TRBV7-7	.	TRBJ2-1	TGTGCTAGCGGACTAGCGGAAAACAATGAGCAGTTCTTC	CASGLAENNEQFF
TRBD1	TRBV28	.	TRBJ1-2	TGTGCCAGCAGTCCCCGACAGGGCGCCTATGGCTACACCTTC	CASSPRQGAYGYTF
TRBD2	TRBV6-1	.	TRBJ2-1	TGTGCCAGCAGTGACCTGTTCGGGAGGACCTCCTACAATGAGCAGTTCTTC	CASSDLFGRTSYNEQFF
.	TRBV11-3	.	TRBJ1-1	TGTGCCAGCAGCTCCGGCGGGGCGGCGGAAGCTTTCTTT	CASSSGGAAEAFF
.	TRBV29-1	.	TRBJ1-2	TGCAGCGTTGTTTTTACAGCGGGCGCTGGCTACACCTTC	CSVVFTAGAGYTF
.	TRBV28	.	TRBJ2-5	TGTGCCAGCAGCTTGGAGGGGACCGGTTGGGAGACCCAGTACTTC	CASSLEGTGWETQYF
TRBD1	TRBV28	.	TRBJ1-6	TGTGCCACCCGGACAGGTTTTAATTCACCCCTCCACTTT	CATRTGFNSPLHF
.	TRBV6-5	once	TRBJ1-2	TGTGCCAGCAGTCCGGGACTACCGAACAACTATGGCTACACCTTC	CASSPGLPNNYGYTF
TRBD1	TRBV11-3	.	TRBJ2-2	TGTGCCAGCAGCCAGTACAGGGGCAAGGGGACCGGGGAGCTGTTTTTT	CASSQYRGKGTGELFF
.	TRBV4-1	.	TRBJ1-2	TGCGCCAGCAGCCCCTCAACAGAAAACTATGGCTACACCTTC	CASSPSTENYGYTF
.	TRBV4-2	.	TRBJ2-3	TGTGCCAGCAGCCAAGGAAACAGGGCCACAGATACGCAGTATTTT	CASSQGNRATDTQYF
TRBD1	TRBV5-8	.	TRBJ2-3	TGTGCCAGCAGTAAGGGACAGGGGAGTGATACGCAGTATTTT	CASSKGQGSDTQYF
TRBD2	TRBV7-3	.	TRBJ2-2	TGTGCCAGCAGTCTTGGGGGCGGGGGGACTACCGGGGAGCTGTTTTTT	CASSLGGGGTTGELFF
TRBD2	TRBV5-1	.	TRBJ2-1	TGCGCCAGCAGCATCGGGACTAGGACCTACAATGAGCAGTTCTTC	CASSIGTRTYNEQFF
TRBD2	TRBV27	.	TRBJ2-7	TGTGCCAGCAGACTAGCGCCAAGCTCCTACGAGCAGTACTTC	CASRLAPSSYEQYF
.	TRBV4-1	.	TRBJ2-1	TGCGCCAGCACTAGGGGGAGGGGGGGGTACAATGAGCAGTTCTTC	CASTRGRGGYNEQFF
TRBD1	TRBV6-5	.	TRBJ2-5	TGTGCCAGCAGTTGGGGCAGGGGGCGAGAGACCCAGTACTTC	CASSWGRGRETQYF
TRBD1	TRBV7-3	.	TRBJ1-1	TGTGCCAGCAGCACCACCGGGACAGGGGATACTGAAGCTTTCTTT	CASSTTGTGDTEAFF
TRBD2	TRBV6-4	.	TRBJ2-3	TGTGCCAGCAGCAGCAGGCCCGGACTAGCGGGTAGCACAGATACGCAGTATTTT	CASSSRPGLAGSTDTQYF
TRBD1	TRBV6-5	.	TRBJ2-7	TGTGCCAGCAGGGACAGGTCCTACGAGCAGTACTTC	CASRDRSYEQYF
.	TRBV5-1	.	TRBJ2-7	TGCGCCAGCAGCTTGGGAGCGGGTATCTCCTACGAGCAGTACTTC	CASSLGAGISYEQYF
.	TRBV21-1	.	TRBJ2-7	TGTGCCAGCCCAAACTACGAGCAGTACTTC	CASPNYEQYF
.	TRBV9	.	TRBJ2-5	TGTGCCAGCAGCGTAGCGGGACATCAAGAGACCCAGTACTTC	CASSVAGHQETQYF
.	TRBV6-5	.	TRBJ1-5	TGTGCCAGCAGTTACGACAGGTGGGCTCAGCCCCAGCATTTT	CASSYDRWAQPQHF
TRBD2	TRBV9	.	TRBJ2-7	TGTGCCAGCAACGGAGGGGACGGACTAGCGAACCCCTACGAGCAGTACTTC	CASNGGDGLANPYEQYF
.	TRBV15	.	TRBJ1-1	TGTGCCACCGATCCGACAGGCCGAAACACTGAAGCTTTCTTT	CATDPTGRNTEAFF
.	TRBV27	.	TRBJ2-7	TGTGCCAGCACTTTACGGGGGGCCCTCCCCTACGAGCAGTACTTC	CASTLRGALPYEQYF
TRBD2	TRBV29-1	.	TRBJ2-3	TGCAGCGTTGATATTAGCGGGATGAAAGATACGCAGTATTTT	CSVDISGMKDTQYF
.	TRBV28	.	TRBJ2-7	TGTGCCAGCAGTTTTGTCTTGGAGAGGGAGCAGTACTTC	CASSFVLEREQYF
.	TRBV27	.	TRBJ2-7	TGTGCCAGCACCCAAGCCCCAGGGTATTCCTACGAGCAGTACTTC	CASTQAPGYSYEQYF
.	TRBV5-1	.	TRBJ1-2	TGCGCCAGCAGCTTGGCTGAGGGCGGCTACACCTTC	CASSLAEGGYTF
TRBD1	TRBV2	.	TRBJ2-7	TGTGCCAGGAGACCGGGACAGGGATACGAGCAGTACTTC	CARRPGQGYEQYF
TRBD2	TRBV4-2	.	TRBJ2-3	TGTGCCAGCAGCCAAGATACTTACGTCGGGAGCGGGAGGGGATTGTCAGATACGCAGTATTTT	CASSQDTYVGSGRGLSDTQYF
.	TRBV6-6	.	TRBJ1-6	TGTGCCAGCAGTCGGACAGCGACAAATTCACCCCTCCACTTT	CASSRTATNSPLHF
TRBD2	TRBV4-1	.	TRBJ2-5	TGCGCCAGCAGCTTGGGACTAGCGGGGGGCCAAGAGACCCAGTACTTC	CASSLGLAGGQETQYF
.	TRBV27	.	TRBJ1-2	TGTGCCAGCAGTTACTTTCCGAACTATGGCTACACCTTC	CASSYFPNYGYTF
TRBD1	TRBV27	.	TRBJ1-5	TGTGCCAGCAGCCTAATCGGGACAGGGAATCAGCCCCAGCATTTT	CASSLIGTGNQPQHF
TRBD1	TRBV18	.	TRBJ2-7	TGTGCCAGCTCACCTATCCGACAGGGGGCGACCTACGAGCAGTACTTC	CASSPIRQGATYEQYF
.	TRBV19	.	TRBJ1-2	TGTGCCAGTAGTATCAGGGGTTCCTATGGCTACACCTTC	CASSIRGSYGYTF
.	TRBV7-2	.	TRBJ2-7	TGTGCCAGCAGCTTAGGTCCGACTAGCTACGAGCAGTACTTC	CASSLGPTSYEQYF
.	TRBV6-5	.	TRBJ2-3	TGTGCCAGCAGCTCGTCCTTCACAGATACGCAGTATTTT	CASSSSFTDTQYF
.	TRBV6-5	.	TRBJ1-5	TGTGCCACCAAGACCCAGGGGAAAGTAGGGCCCCAGCATTTT	CATKTQGKVGPQHF
TRBD2	TRBV7-9	.	TRBJ2-7	TGTGCCAGCAGCTCCCCCACTAGCGGGGGCTCCTACGAGCAGTACTTC	CASSSPTSGGSYEQYF
TRBD2	TRBV10-1	.	TRBJ2-1	TGCGCCAGCAGCCAGTCCATAGCGGGAGCAGACAATGAGCAGTTCTTC	CASSQSIAGADNEQFF
TRBD2	TRBV4-1	.	TRBJ2-1	TGCGCCAGCACCCAACAGGGACTAGCGGGAGGAGGGCCTATCGACAATGAGCAGTTCTTC	CASTQQGLAGGGPIDNEQFF
TRBD1	TRBV4-1	.	TRBJ1-2	TGCGCCAGCAGCCAAGACCGGGACAGGCTGTATGGCTACACCTTC	CASSQDRDRLYGYTF
.	TRBV11-2	.	TRBJ1-4	TGTGCCAGCAGCTCCAAGGGAGGAAGGGATGAAAAACTGTTTTTT	CASSSKGGRDEKLFF
TRBD2	TRBV7-9	.	TRBJ2-1	TGTGCCAGCAGCTTTTCGGTAGCGGGAGGGTCCAATGAGCAGTTCTTC	CASSFSVAGGSNEQFF
.	TRBV11-2	.	TRBJ2-2	TGTGCCAGCAGCCTTTCAGGGGGGGAGCTGTTTTTT	CASSLSGGELFF
TRBD2	TRBV27	.	TRBJ2-3	TGTGCCAGCAGTTTAGACACAAGAACTAGCGGGGGACGGGCGCAGTATTTT	CASSLDTRTSGGRAQYF
TRBD2	TRBV9	.	TRBJ2-1	TGTGCCAGCAGCGTTACTACTAGCGGTTACAATGAGCAGTTCTTC	CASSVTTSGYNEQFF
.	TRBV4-1	.	TRBJ2-2	TGCGCCAGCAGCCAGGTCTTGAGTGGCACCGGGGAGCTGTTTTTT	CASSQVLSGTGELFF
TRBD1	TRBV6-4	few	TRBJ2-1	TGTGCCAGCAGTGACAGGGGACAGGGGGTGAATGAGCAGTTCTTC	CASSDRGQGVNEQFF